The sequence of this TCR beta chain was determined in a study of blood T cell repertoires in COVID-19. The method was immunoSEQ multiplex PCR; TCRdb's version includes in-frame clones alone and lacks a portion of them. The top ten hold 0.2% to 0.3% of the sample, which has 650,000 to 800,000 clones, about 90% seen once. V shed 2 bases and J shed 0 bases, with 21 bases lying between them. Germline V CDR1 and CDR2: KGHSH, LQKENI. The CDR3 consists of 19 residues. Specimen: peripheral blood. The rearrangement links TRBV18 to TRBJ2-3, with D possibly being TRBD2 (6 bases). This receptor was taken from a woman under 30 with acute or convalescent COVID-19. The CDR3, as DNA: TGTGCCAGCTCACCAGTAAGTCATGCGGGATGGCGAAGCACAGATACGCAGTATTTT. This codes for CASSPVSHAGWRSTDTQYF.